The T cell receptor (beta chain) under discussion was sequenced for a study of cytomegalovirus exposure and HLA in healthy donors. This CDR3 region has 14 residues. After removal of 5 bases from V and 6 bases from J, the junction contained 7 bases not matched to a gene. The germline gives CDR1 SGHVS, CDR2 FQNEAQ. This clone occurred a few times. The PCR employed 60 Vbeta primers together with 13 Jbeta primers. Only in-frame clones appear in the TCRdb table, and some are missing; sequencing was by immunoSEQ multiplex PCR. The table records about 140,000 clones, 80% of them present only once. The clonotype was recovered from a male donor in good health and CMV-seropositive. The chain links TRBV7-8 to TRBJ2-7; 10 bases map to TRBD2. Specimen: PBMCs. This chain's CDR3 is CASSPSGRIGEQYF. CDR3 DNA: TGTGCCAGCAGCCCTAGCGGGAGAATAGGCGAGCAGTACTTC.